The clone carrying this T cell receptor (beta chain) was picked up one time. The CDR3 consists of 14 residues. CDR1 SGDLS and CDR2 YYNGEE come from the germline V gene. Trimming removed 3 bases from V and 4 bases from J; junction bases left unmatched: 5. Original handling: Cell counts per sample came from amplifying reference gene primers. Using immunoSEQ multiplex PCR, the repertoire was profiled, and TCRdb retains in-frame clones only, with some absent. The V and J calls and clone size are taken from that table; D and trimming were inferred from the DNA. The sample carries 100,000 to 150,000 clones, roughly 80% recorded once. The record originates from a study of blood T cell repertoires in COVID-19. In the study overall: Acute-phase and convalescent COVID-19 samples originated in the United States, Italy and Spain. The analysed material was cDNA or gDNA that came from T cells, B-cell-depleted T cells, or PBMCs.

This sequence joins TRBV9 and TRBJ2-7; 9 bases fit TRBD2. The sample was peripheral blood. The source is a woman in her fifties or sixties with acute or convalescent COVID-19. This CDR3 is CASSGGLASYEQYF. The DNA of the CDR3 is TGTGCCAGCAGCGGTGGACTAGCGAGTTACGAGCAGTACTTC.